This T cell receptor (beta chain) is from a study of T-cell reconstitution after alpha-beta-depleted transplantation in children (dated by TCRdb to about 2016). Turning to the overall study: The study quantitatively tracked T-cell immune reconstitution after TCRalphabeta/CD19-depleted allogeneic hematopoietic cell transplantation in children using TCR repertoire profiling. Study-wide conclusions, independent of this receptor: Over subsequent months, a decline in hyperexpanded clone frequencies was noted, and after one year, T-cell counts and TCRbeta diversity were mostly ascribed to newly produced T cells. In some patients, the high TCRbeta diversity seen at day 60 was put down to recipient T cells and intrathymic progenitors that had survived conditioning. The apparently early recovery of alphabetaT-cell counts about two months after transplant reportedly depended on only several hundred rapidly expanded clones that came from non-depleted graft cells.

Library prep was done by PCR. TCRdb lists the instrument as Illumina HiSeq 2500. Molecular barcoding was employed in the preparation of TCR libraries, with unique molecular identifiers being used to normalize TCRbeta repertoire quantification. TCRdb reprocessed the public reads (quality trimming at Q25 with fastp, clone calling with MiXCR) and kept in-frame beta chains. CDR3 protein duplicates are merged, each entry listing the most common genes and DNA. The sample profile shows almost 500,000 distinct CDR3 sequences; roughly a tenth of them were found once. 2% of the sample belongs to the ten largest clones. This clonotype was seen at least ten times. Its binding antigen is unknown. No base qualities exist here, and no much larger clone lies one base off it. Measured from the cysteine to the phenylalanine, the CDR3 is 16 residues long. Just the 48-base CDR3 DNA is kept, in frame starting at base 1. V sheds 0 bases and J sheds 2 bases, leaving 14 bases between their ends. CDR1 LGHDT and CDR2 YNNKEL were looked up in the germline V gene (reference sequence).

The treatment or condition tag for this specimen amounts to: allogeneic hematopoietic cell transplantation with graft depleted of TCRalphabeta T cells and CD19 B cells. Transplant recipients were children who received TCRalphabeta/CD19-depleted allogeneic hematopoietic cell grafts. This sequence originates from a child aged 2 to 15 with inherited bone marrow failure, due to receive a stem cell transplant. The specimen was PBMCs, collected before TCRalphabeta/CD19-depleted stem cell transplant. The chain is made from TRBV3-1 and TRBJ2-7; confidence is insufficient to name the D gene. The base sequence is TGTGCCAGCAGCCAAGAAAGGATTAGCATAGCCTACGAGCAGTACTTC. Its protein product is CASSQERISIAYEQYF.